Here is one T cell receptor (beta chain) with its context. The sample comes from a study of cytomegalovirus exposure and HLA in healthy donors. On the study more broadly: The approximately 120 validation repertoires, a later analysis reported, used the same platform as the 666 first-cohort repertoires.

This CDR3 is built from 12 residues. The V and J ends lost 6 bases and 4 bases, in that order; junction bases with no gene match: 4. CDR1 and CDR2 from the germline V gene are SQVTM and ANQGSEA. The assay was immunoSEQ multiplex PCR, and TCRdb's table has in-frame clones only and misses some. The sample holds some 90,000 clones; approximately 96% are singletons and the top ten take roughly 0.82%. The clonotype comes from a man aged 18 to 30 in good health and CMV-seronegative. This chain connects TRBV29-1 to TRBJ1-1; TRBD1 aligns across 8 bases. The sample was PBMCs. This CDR3 reads CSVVQGGTEAFF. In DNA form, the CDR3 reads TGCAGCGTGGTACAGGGGGGCACTGAAGCTTTCTTT.